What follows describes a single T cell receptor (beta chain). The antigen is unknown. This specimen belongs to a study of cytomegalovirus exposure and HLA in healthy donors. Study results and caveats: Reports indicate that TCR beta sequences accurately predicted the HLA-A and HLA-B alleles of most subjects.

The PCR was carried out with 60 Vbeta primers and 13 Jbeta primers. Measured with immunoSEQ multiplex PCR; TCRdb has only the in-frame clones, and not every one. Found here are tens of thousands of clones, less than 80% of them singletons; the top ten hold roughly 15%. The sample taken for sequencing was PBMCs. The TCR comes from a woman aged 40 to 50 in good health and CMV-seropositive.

The CDR3 spells CASSLSPQTGRGNIQYF. The CDR3 DNA is TGTGCCAGCAGCCTAAGTCCACAGACAGGACGGGGAAACATTCAGTACTTC. This chain joins TRBV11-2 and TRBJ2-4, with D tentatively TRBD1 (6 bases). CDR3 length equals 17 residues. Germline V gives CDR1 SGHAT, CDR2 FQNNGV. V was clipped by 5 bases and J by 6 bases, with 23 bases between them.